The 6 T cell receptor beta chains presented below share a single source sample, sequenced in a study of radiotherapy plus CTLA-4 blockade in lung cancer. Assay used: immunoSEQ multiplex PCR; TCRdb lists only in-frame clones, some missing. In the table there are about 59,000 clones, 70% to 85% of which are singletons. This specimen was peripheral blood, taken from a patient treated with radiotherapy plus ipilimumab. The source is a human donor with non-small cell lung cancer whose response to radiotherapy plus ipilimumab could not be evaluated.

The gene calls are TRBV9 and TRBJ2-2, with 10 positions matching TRBD1. Germline CDR1 is SGDLS and CDR2 is YYNGEE. After removal of 0 bases from V and 4 bases from J, the junction contained 3 bases not matched to a gene. CDR3 size: 16 residues. The CDR3 sequence is CASSVGQGAPTGELFF. The CDR3 DNA reads as TGTGCCAGCAGCGTAGGACAGGGGGCACCCACCGGGGAGCTGTTTTTT.

About this clone: This CDR3 is also generated by other DNA sequences in the sample. This chain connects TRBV20-1 to TRBJ2-3; D ambiguous. There are 11 residues in the CDR3. Germline CDR1 is DFQATT and CDR2 is SNEGSKA (reference sequence). V was cut by 1 base and J by 5 bases, with 4 bases left in between. CDR3 loop: CSARVRDTQYF. The CDR3 DNA is TGCAGTGCTAGAGTGAGAGATACGCAGTATTTT.

This chain links TRBV7-2 with TRBJ1-6; possible D gene TRBD1, 6 bases. The CDR3 runs 15 residues. The V gene lost 1 base and the J gene lost 5 bases, with 9 bases spanning the gap. Germline V lookup: CDR1 SGHTA, CDR2 FQGNSA. The CDR3 loop reads CASSLGGGDNSPLHF. CDR3 DNA sequence: TGTGCCAGCAGCTTAGGAGGGGGAGATAATTCACCCCTCCACTTT.

This sequence joins TRBV6-6 and TRBJ1-1; D possibly corresponds to TRBD1 (5 bases). Germline V gives CDR1 MNHNY, CDR2 SVGAGI (reference sequence). CDR3 size: 13 residues. Trimming shortened V by 10 bases and J by 6 bases, and 18 bases separated the two germline ends. Here the CDR3 reads CAMQAGPGAEAFF. The CDR3 region has the DNA TGTGCCATGCAGGCAGGGCCGGGCGCTGAAGCTTTCTTT.

The chain is built from TRBV6-5 and TRBJ1-6; D gene uncertain. This CDR3 is built from 13 residues. Trimming left V 8 bases short and J 7 bases short, with 12 bases between. CDR1 MNHEY and CDR2 SVGAGI come from the germline V gene. The CDR3 DNA reads TGTGCCAGCTCCCGGGTCCTAAATTCACCCCTCCACTTT. Its protein is CASSRVLNSPLHF.

The chain couples TRBV5-4 to TRBJ2-5; 9 bases align to TRBD1. The end of the DNA is better explained by TRBJ2-7, so the J call may be wrong. The germline V gene has CDR1 SGHNT and CDR2 YYREEE (reference sequence). This CDR3 has 14 amino acids. CDR3 sequence (DNA): TGTGCCAGCAGTTTACAGGGGGCGGGTTACGAGCAGTACTTC. Translation: CASSLQGAGYEQYF.